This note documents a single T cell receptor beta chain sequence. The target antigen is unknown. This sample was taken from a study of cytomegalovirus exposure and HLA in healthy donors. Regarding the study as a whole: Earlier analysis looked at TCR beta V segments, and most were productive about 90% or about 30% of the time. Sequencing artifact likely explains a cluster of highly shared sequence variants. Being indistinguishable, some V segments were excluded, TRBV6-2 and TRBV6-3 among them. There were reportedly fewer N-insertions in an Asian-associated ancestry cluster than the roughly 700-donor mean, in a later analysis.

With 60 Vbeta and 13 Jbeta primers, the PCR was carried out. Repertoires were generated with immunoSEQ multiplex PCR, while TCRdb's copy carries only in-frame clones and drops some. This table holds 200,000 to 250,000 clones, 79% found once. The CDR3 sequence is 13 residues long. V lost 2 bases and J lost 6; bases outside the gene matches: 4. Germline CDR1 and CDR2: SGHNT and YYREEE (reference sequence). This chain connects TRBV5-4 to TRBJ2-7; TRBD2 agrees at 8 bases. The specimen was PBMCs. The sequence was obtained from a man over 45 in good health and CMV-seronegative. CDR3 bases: TGTGCCAGCAGCTTTGGACTAGCTCTCGAGCAGTACTTC. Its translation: CASSFGLALEQYF.